This T cell receptor (beta chain) was recovered during a study of identical twins. Findings of the study overall: Whereas memory repertoires showed no such difference, abundant cord blood beta clonotypes carried fewer insertions. Out-of-frame alpha sequences shared by twins showed excess low generation probability.

Through template switching, a universal primer site was introduced, and the cDNA contained unique molecular identifiers. TCRdb reanalysed the 5' RACE reads using MiXCR and keeps one entry per CDR3 protein. Among about 530,000 distinct CDR3 sequences listed, more than 20% were seen once. Trimming pared 2 bases from V and 4 bases from J, leaving 12 bases between. CDR1 and CDR2 (germline): MNHEY, SVGAGI. This CDR3 has 15 residues. With respect to this clonotype: Its antigen is currently unknown.

The same sample was also used in a study of yellow fever vaccine responses in identical twins.

The TCR was taken from a woman under 30 in good health. The gene calls are TRBV6-5 and TRBJ2-1; no firm D call. The specimen sequenced was CD4+ T cells sorted from blood. The CDR3 nucleotides are TGTGCCAGCAGTTACAGCAATAGACCATACAATGAGCAGTTCTTC. Its protein product is CASSYSNRPYNEQFF.